Detailed here is one TCR beta chain. The method was immunoSEQ multiplex PCR; TCRdb's version includes in-frame clones alone and lacks a portion of them. The top ten clones hold around 0.033% of a sample with tens of thousands of clones, about 95% of them seen once. The data originate from a study of shared T cell receptors in the human thymus. This TCR came from a human donor. Sequenced input: thymocytes.

DNA of the CDR3: TGTGCCAGCAGTGCCCAGGGTCAAGAGACCCAGTACTTC. This codes for CASSAQGQETQYF. The chain combines TRBV9 with TRBJ2-5, with D perhaps matching TRBD1 (5 bases). Germline assignment: CDR1 SGDLS and CDR2 YYNGEE. Trimming cost V 5 bases and J 2 bases, with 10 bases left between them. This CDR3 comprises 13 residues.